The TCR beta chain under discussion was sequenced for a study of response to subunit inactivated influenza vaccine. Germline V gene sequence: CDR1 WNHNN, CDR2 SYGVQD (reference sequence). The CDR3 has 12 amino acids. The V and J ends lost 7 bases and 4 bases respectively, with 8 bases between them. TCRdb fed the RT-PCR reads into MiXCR, producing one record per CDR3 protein. The data show approximately 310,000 distinct CDR3 sequences, with 20% to 25% seen just once and about a tenth held by the top ten. This receptor was taken from a man aged 50-75 years who received an inactivated influenza vaccine. The rearrangement joins TRBV10-1 to TRBJ2-4; a possible D gene is TRBD1 (5 bases). The sample in question was PBMCs from blood, obtained around 22 months after vaccination. The CDR3 DNA is TGCGCCAGCACCCACAGGAAAAACATTCAGTACTTC. This sequence encodes CASTHRKNIQYF.